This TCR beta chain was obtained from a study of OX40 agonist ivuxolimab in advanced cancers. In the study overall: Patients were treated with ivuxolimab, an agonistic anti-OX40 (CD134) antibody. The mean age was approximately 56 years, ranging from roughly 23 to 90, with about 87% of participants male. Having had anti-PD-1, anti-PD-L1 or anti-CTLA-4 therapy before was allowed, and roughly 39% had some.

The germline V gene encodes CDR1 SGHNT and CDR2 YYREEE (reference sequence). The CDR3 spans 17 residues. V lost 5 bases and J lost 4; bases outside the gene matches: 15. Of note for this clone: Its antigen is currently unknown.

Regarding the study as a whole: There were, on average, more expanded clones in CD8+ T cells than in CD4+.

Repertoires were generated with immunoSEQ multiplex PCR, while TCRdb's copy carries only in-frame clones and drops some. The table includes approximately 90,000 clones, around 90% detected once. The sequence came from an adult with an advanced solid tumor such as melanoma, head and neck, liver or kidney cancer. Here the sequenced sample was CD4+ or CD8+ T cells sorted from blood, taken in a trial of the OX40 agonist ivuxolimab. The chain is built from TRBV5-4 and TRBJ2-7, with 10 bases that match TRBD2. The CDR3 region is CASSPGASGSISYEQYF. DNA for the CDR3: TGTGCCAGCAGTCCTGGGGCTAGCGGGAGCATCTCGTACGAGCAGTACTTC. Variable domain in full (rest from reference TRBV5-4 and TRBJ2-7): ETGVTQSPTHLIKTRGQQVTLRCSSQSGHNTVSWYQQALGQGPQFIFQYYREEENGRGNFPPRFSGLQFPNYSSELNVNALELDDSALYLCASSPGASGSISYEQYFGPGTRLTVT.